The present T cell receptor beta chain was sequenced within a study of cytomegalovirus exposure and HLA in healthy donors. At the level of the study: Earlier sequencing of 150 million to 200 million T cells yielded 90 million to 140 million unique TCR beta sequences. The early release's HLA-typed donors yielded 80 million to 95 million unique TCRs.

Study-wide points: The authors listed roughly 150 TCR beta chains as cytomegalovirus-associated.

Healthy bone marrow donors made up the donor group. The PCR had 60 Vbeta and 13 Jbeta primers. TCRdb's copy holds only in-frame clones and misses some; the assay was immunoSEQ multiplex PCR. The data hold about 120,000 clones, with 74% observed a single time. Points on this clone: Its antigen is currently unknown.

Germline values: CDR1 MNHNS, CDR2 SASEGT. The CDR3 extends over 13 amino acids. The V end was cut by 6 bases, the J end by 4 bases, with 10 bases between. The chain couples TRBV6-1 to TRBJ1-5; tentative D call: TRBD1 (6 bases). The origin of this receptor is a human donor in good health. The sample consisted of PBMCs. CDR3 amino acids: CASRGDTNQPQHF. As DNA, the CDR3 is TGTGCCAGCAGGGGGGACACTAATCAGCCCCAGCATTTT.